A single sample is the source of the 23 T cell receptor beta chains below, sequenced in a study of cytomegalovirus exposure and HLA in healthy donors. Sequencing was performed with immunoSEQ multiplex PCR; in TCRdb, only in-frame clones are kept and a portion is missing. The sample records about 360,000 clones, 70% to 90% being singletons. Sequencing was performed on PBMCs. These receptors all stem from a woman aged 18-29 years in good health and CMV-seronegative.

This clone showed up just once. The chain has TRBV5-1 and TRBJ2-6; D gene unclear. V shed 5 bases and J shed 0 bases, with 15 bases lying between them. This CDR3 has 17 residues. Germline CDR1 and CDR2: SGHRS and YFSETQ. CDR3: CASRSGHTSSGANVLTF. The CDR3 bases are TGCGCCAGCAGGTCAGGCCATACCTCCTCTGGGGCCAACGTCCTGACTTTC.

The rearrangement uses TRBV27 and TRBJ1-4; TRBD1 matches at 8 bases. Trimming took 7 bases from V and 8 from J; bases not matched to a gene: 15. The CDR3 has 16 amino acids. CDR1 and CDR2 from the germline V gene are MNHEY and SMNVEV (reference sequence). In DNA form, the CDR3 reads TGTGCCAGCATATCGAGCAGGGGGCGGGTGCGAGAAAAACTGTTTTTT. It is translated as CASISSRGRVREKLFF.

The J gene is TRBJ2-3, the V gene TRBV19; TRBD2 agrees at 12 bases. After removal of 10 bases from V and 4 bases from J, the junction contained 12 bases not matched to a gene. From germline, CDR1 is LNHDA and CDR2 SQIVND (reference sequence). This CDR3 is built from 16 residues. CDR3 nucleotide sequence: TGTGCCACAACCACCTCGACTAGCGGGAGTTCAGATACGCAGTATTTT. Translation: CATTTSTSGSSDTQYF.

The gene calls are TRBV7-9 and TRBJ2-7; possibly TRBD1 for D (7 bases). Trimming shortened V by 5 bases and J by 6 bases, and 17 bases separated the two germline ends. CDR1 SEHNR and CDR2 FQNEAQ come from the germline V gene (reference sequence). This CDR3 has 14 amino acids. CDR3 coding DNA: TGTGCCAGCAGCCCAGCAGGGGGGTTGGGCGAGCAGTACTTC. Protein product: CASSPAGGLGEQYF.

V and J are TRBV6-5 and TRBJ1-4; D perhaps matches TRBD1 (5 bases). The CDR3 is 15 amino acids. Germline V lookup: CDR1 MNHEY, CDR2 SVGAGI. V was trimmed by 5 bases and J by 5 bases, leaving 15 bases between them. CDR3 loop: CASSAPGRGNEKLFF. The CDR3 DNA reads as TGTGCCAGCAGTGCACCCGGGAGGGGCAATGAAAAACTGTTTTTT.

The gene calls are TRBV13 and TRBJ1-1; 7 bases match TRBD1. Germline trimming cut 2 bases from V and 10 bases from J; bases unmatched to any gene: 1. The CDR3 has 11 residues. Germline V gene sequence: CDR1 PRHDT, CDR2 FYEKMQ (reference sequence). CDR3 amino acids: CASSLYRGAFF. The CDR3 DNA reads TGTGCCAGCAGCTTATACAGGGGAGCTTTCTTT. The full variable domain, rest sourced from reference TRBV13 and TRBJ1-1, is AAGVIQSPRHLIKEKRETATLKCYPIPRHDTVYWYQQGPGQDPQFLISFYEKMQSDKGSIPDRFSAQQFSDYHSELNMSSLELGDSALYFCASSLYRGAFFGQGTRLTVV.

V and J are TRBV11-1 and TRBJ2-5; TRBD2 is a possible D gene (5 bases). Germline lookup yields CDR1 SGHAT and CDR2 FQDESV (reference sequence). Trimming took off 2 bases at V and 7 bases at J, with 14 bases between the two ends. This CDR3 spans 14 amino acids. CDR3 DNA: TGTGCCAGCAGCTTATTCACGGGTGGAGGGACCCAGTACTTC. Encoded protein: CASSLFTGGGTQYF.

This clone appeared once. The chain carries TRBV5-4 and TRBJ2-3; TRBD1 might be the D (5 bases). V lost 0 bases to trimming and J lost 3 bases, with 5 bases between them. Germline V gene sequence: CDR1 SGHNT, CDR2 YYREEE (reference sequence). The CDR3 is 13 amino acids. The CDR3 here is CASSLDRTDTQYF. The DNA for the CDR3 is TGTGCCAGCAGCTTGGACAGGACAGATACGCAGTATTTT.

In its sample, this clone was seen once. The chain uses TRBV19 and TRBJ1-5; D may be TRBD1 (6 bases). Germline loops: CDR1 LNHDA, CDR2 SQIVND (reference sequence). Deletions cut 8 bases from V and 0 bases from J, with 11 bases between. CDR3 length equals 14 residues. CDR3 sequence (DNA): TGTGCCAGTTGGGGGGGCTATAGCAATCAGCCCCAGCATTTT. Its translation is CASWGGYSNQPQHF.

The chain has TRBV28 and TRBJ2-3, with a weak D call TRBD2 (5 bases). Germline V gene lookup returns CDR1 MDHEN and CDR2 SYDVKM. The CDR3 has 13 residues. V lost 3 bases, J lost 6 bases, and 10 bases lay in between. CDR3 loop: CASSFSVMDTQYF. The CDR3 nucleotides are TGTGCCAGCAGTTTTAGCGTCATGGATACGCAGTATTTT.

The V gene is TRBV5-1, the J gene TRBJ1-3; no definite D call. The CDR3 sequence is 10 residues long. The V gene's germline CDR1 is SGHRS and CDR2 YFSETQ. V was shortened by 4 bases and J by 8 bases, with 4 bases between the two germline ends. This CDR3 reads CASSRYTIYF. The DNA for the CDR3 is TGCGCCAGCAGCCGGTACACCATATATTTT.

V usage is TRBV4-1 and J usage is TRBJ1-3; D not certain. V was trimmed by 1 base and J by 0 bases, leaving 7 bases between them. The CDR3 extends over 15 amino acids. Looked up from germline, CDR1 is MGHRA and CDR2 is YSYEKL. CDR3 protein: CASSQVFFSGNTIYF. The CDR3 DNA reads as TGCGCCAGCAGCCAAGTTTTCTTCTCTGGAAACACCATATATTTT.

This chain connects TRBV6-1 to TRBJ2-6; TRBD2 is a possible D gene (6 bases). This CDR3 has 15 residues. V was clipped by 6 bases and J by 0 bases, with 9 bases between them. Germline loops: CDR1 MNHNS, CDR2 SASEGT. The CDR3 region has the DNA TGTGCCAGCAGGATGGGGGGCTCTGGGGCCAACGTCCTGACTTTC. This sequence encodes CASRMGGSGANVLTF.

This chain links TRBV28 with TRBJ2-2, with D maybe TRBD2 (7 bases). Per the germline V gene, CDR1 is MDHEN and CDR2 is SYDVKM. CDR3 length: 14 amino acids. V lost 2 bases and J 7 bases, leaving 11 bases between the germline ends. The CDR3 here is CASSLGGAGGELFF. In DNA form, the CDR3 reads TGTGCCAGCAGTTTAGGGGGGGCTGGCGGGGAGCTGTTTTTT.

As to this clone: An end of the junction does not agree with germline; a read error may underlie this. This chain joins TRBV2 and TRBJ2-7; 11 positions match TRBD2. The CDR3 runs 16 residues. Germline V gene sequence: CDR1 SNHLY, CDR2 FYNNEI. CDR3 in amino acids: CASSEGRLAGSYEQYF. The CDR3 DNA reads as TGTGCCAGCAGCGAAGGGAGACTAGCGGGAAGCTACGAGCAGTACTTC.

The chain is built from TRBV6-6 and TRBJ1-4; no clear D. The CDR3 loop spans 13 amino acids. V dropped 2 bases and J dropped 8 bases, with 9 bases sitting between them. CDR1 is MNHNY, CDR2 SVGAGI, per germline (reference sequence). CDR3 nucleotides: TGTGCCAGCAGTTACGGGGAGAGCGAAAAACTGTTTTTT. Translation: CASSYGESEKLFF.

The chain carries TRBV6-5 and TRBJ1-2, with D perhaps matching TRBD1 (5 bases). V was shortened by 7 bases and J by 8 bases, with 20 bases between the two germline ends. CDR3 length: 14 residues. The germline gives CDR1 MNHEY, CDR2 SVGAGI. This CDR3 is CASMDNSLLKGYTF. The CDR3 coding sequence is TGTGCCAGCATGGACAACTCGCTATTGAAGGGCTACACCTTC.

The CDR3 region has the DNA TGCGCCAGCAGCCCGGGGACAGTGGGGAATCAGCCCCAGCATTTT. This codes for CASSPGTVGNQPQHF. V and J are TRBV5-1 and TRBJ1-5; 7 bases are a match to TRBD1. The CDR3 consists of 15 residues. V shed 4 bases, J shed 4 bases, and the junction held 8 bases outside the gene matches. CDR1 is SGHRS and CDR2 is YFSETQ in the germline V gene.

This sequence joins TRBV6-5 and TRBJ2-6; weak D call: TRBD1 (5 bases). V lost 3 bases and J 1 base, leaving 10 bases between the germline ends. From germline, CDR1 is MNHEY and CDR2 SVGAGI. This CDR3 has 16 residues. CDR3 sequence (DNA): TGTGCCAGCAGTTATGGGGCAGGGTCTGGGGCCAACGTCCTGACTTTC. This sequence encodes CASSYGAGSGANVLTF.

This clone was detected only a few times. This chain connects TRBV2 to TRBJ1-2; 9 nucleotides line up with TRBD1. This CDR3 contains 15 residues. Looked up from germline, CDR1 is SNHLY and CDR2 is FYNNEI. The junction had 15 bases not matched to a gene; V was cut back by 8 bases and J by 8 bases. The CDR3 DNA follows: TGTGCCAGCCCTAGTGTTGTGGGACAGGGTATCGGCTACACCTTC. Protein product: CASPSVVGQGIGYTF.

V and J are TRBV4-1 and TRBJ2-6; 7 nucleotides agree with TRBD1. The V segment lost 4 bases and the J segment 0 bases; nucleotides outside the gene matches: 6. Looked up from germline, CDR1 is MGHRA and CDR2 is YSYEKL. The CDR3 totals 17 residues. The CDR3 DNA follows: TGCGCCAGCAGCCGCCCGGGACAGTCCTCTGGGGCCAACGTCCTGACTTTC. Its translation is CASSRPGQSSGANVLTF.

J is TRBJ2-1 and V is TRBV6-5; D unresolved. The CDR3 is 12 residues long. Trimming shortened V by 2 bases and J by 9 bases, and 8 bases separated the two germline ends. Germline CDR1 is MNHEY and CDR2 is SVGAGI. The CDR3 protein is CASSYGQTEQFF. CDR3 bases: TGTGCCAGCAGTTACGGGCAAACTGAGCAGTTCTTC.

This clone was seen once. The chain is built from TRBV28 and TRBJ2-7; 9 bases align to TRBD2. V lost 5 bases, J lost 2 bases, and 7 bases stayed unmatched. The germline gives CDR1 MDHEN, CDR2 SYDVKM. The CDR3 covers 15 residues. The CDR3 nucleotides read TGTGCCAGCAGTCCCCATGCTAGCGGGGCCTACGAGCAGTACTTC. This encodes CASSPHASGAYEQYF.